The clone carrying this TCR beta chain was seen a handful of times. CDR3 size: 16 residues. Germline V gene data show CDR1 as LGHDT and CDR2 as YNNKEL (reference sequence). V trimming: 2 bases; J trimming: 1 base; junction bases outside the gene matches: 3. The data derive from a study of patients and donors after allogeneic stem cell transplantation. TCRdb ran MiXCR on the RT-PCR reads and lists one entry per CDR3 protein. The sample lists about 400,000 distinct CDR3 sequences, roughly 17% occurring once. This TCR came from a human donor who was either an allogeneic HSCT recipient or a stem cell or donor lymphocyte infusion donor (not recorded which). It is not recorded whose cells these are; they may come from a transplant donor. Sequenced input: blood, either unsorted or a sorted T cell fraction (not recorded which). This chain joins TRBV3-1 and TRBJ2-2; TRBD2 aligns across 8 bases. The CDR3 region has the DNA TGTGCCAGCAGCCAACGCGGGACTAGGAACACCGGGGAGCTGTTTTTT. As protein: CASSQRGTRNTGELFF.